Listed below are T cell receptor beta chains from one sample, sequenced in a study of shared clonotypes between healthy human individuals. The method was immunoSEQ multiplex PCR; TCRdb's version includes in-frame clones alone and lacks a portion of them. The sample yields under 1,100,000 clones, 78% seen once. The sample comprised memory CD4+ T cells from PBMCs. The receptors come from a young man in good health. Some clones in this sample may be carry-over from other donors' samples. Both conserved end residues are part of each CDR3. D genes are given only for firm matches. Clone size, where shown, is once, few, many, or a class for clones that have expanded.

cdr3_length j_call clone_size v_call d_call cdr3_nt cdr3_aa
12 TRBJ2-3 NA TRBV19 NA TGTGCCAGCCGTAGGGTCGGAGATACGCAGTATTTT CASRRVGDTQYF
13 TRBJ2-1 few TRBV6-1 TRBD2 TGTGCCAGCAGTCGGCTAGCGGGAAGGGGGCAGTTCTTC CASSRLAGRGQFF
16 TRBJ2-2 many TRBV6-7 TRBD1 TGTGCCAGCAGTTACACCCCGACAGGGGGCACCGGGGAGCTGTTTTTT CASSYTPTGGTGELFF
17 TRBJ2-1 NA TRBV7-8 TRBD2 TGTGCCAGCAGCTCTCTAGCGGGAGAGCACTCTTACAATGAGCAGTTCTTC CASSSLAGEHSYNEQFF
18 TRBJ2-2 NA TRBV28 TRBD1 TGTGCCAGCAGCCTCGACAGGGGGCGCGGGTCGGGCACCGGGGAGCTGTTTTTT CASSLDRGRGSGTGELFF
15 TRBJ1-5 NA TRBV7-9 NA TGTGCCAGCAGCTCCTTAGGAGCAGGGGACCAGCCCCAGCATTTT CASSSLGAGDQPQHF
15 TRBJ2-7 NA TRBV19 NA TGTGCCAGTAGTATGGGTTTAGGGTTCTCCTACGAGCAGTACTTC CASSMGLGFSYEQYF
14 TRBJ2-2 once TRBV4-2 NA TGTGCCAGCAGCCAGGCCGCGAACACCGGGGAGCTGTTTTTT CASSQAANTGELFF
13 TRBJ1-1 NA TRBV28 NA TGTGCCAGCAGTTTATGGGGTGATAGAGAAGCTTTCTTT CASSLWGDREAFF
18 TRBJ2-1 NA TRBV7-9 TRBD2 TGTGCCAGCAGCTTAGAAGGGTCTAGCGGGAATCCCTACAATGAGCAGTTCTTC CASSLEGSSGNPYNEQFF
15 TRBJ1-1 NA TRBV7-2 TRBD1 TGTGCCAGCAGCACCAGGACAGGGGGCGGCACTGAAGCTTTCTTT CASSTRTGGGTEAFF
14 TRBJ2-1 once TRBV9 TRBD1 TGTGCCAGCAGCGCAGGACAGGGCTGGGTGGATCAGTTCTTC CASSAGQGWVDQFF
13 TRBJ1-2 NA TRBV7-2 NA TGTGCCAGCAGCCCCGGTGCCATCTATGGCTACACCTTC CASSPGAIYGYTF
13 TRBJ2-7 NA TRBV10-1 NA TGCGCCAGCAGTGTTACAGGGTCCTACGAGCAGTACTTC CASSVTGSYEQYF